The T cell receptor beta chain under discussion was sequenced for a study of cytomegalovirus exposure and HLA in healthy donors (dated by TCRdb to about 2017). Context from the whole study: An earlier analysis of 587 of the donors reported roughly 300 Gb of sequence data and 117 million unique TCR beta sequences obtained from about 179 million T cells. High-throughput TCR immunosequencing, statistical association of individual TCRs with disease status, and machine learning were combined to predict cytomegalovirus infection status. Four to six DR-DQ haplotypes were handled as single units for association and clustering because linkage in the cohort was strong. Donor age, sex, ethnicity and CMV serostatus were compiled together with the repertoire data. The T cell repertoires of around 730 subjects were profiled by immunosequencing and related to cytomegalovirus serostatus. Every repertoire in the discovery cohort had been generated on one and the same sequencing platform. A later analysis re-examined previously published TCR beta repertoires from more than 550 donors and added high-resolution HLA genotyping to investigate patterns of TCR occurrence. A later genetic analysis used genome-wide SNP genotypes for about three fifths of the 666 donors, treating that subset as a discovery cohort. The number of typed donors differed by locus: roughly 629-640 for A, B, C, DRB1 and DQB1; approximately 540 for DQA1; some 610 for DPA1; and 400 to 480 for DPB1. Roughly 290 gigabases of sequencing data and tens of millions of unique TCR sequences made up an early release that covered approximately 650 HLA-typed donors. Among about 410 genotyped donors of the cohort, an average of about 220,000 unique TCR beta nucleotide sequences was sequenced per donor, of which roughly 17% were non-productive. The study aimed to test whether cataloging public T cell receptors could reveal signatures of past pathogen exposure. Besides the first cohort of roughly 640 subjects, a separate validation cohort made up of over a hundred different subjects was used. HLA typing included class I and class II loci at four-digit resolution. The genetic ancestry cluster associated with self-reported Caucasian donors included 65% to 90% of the roughly 400 genotyped donors. An earlier analysis of around 640 of the donors used high-throughput TCR beta sequencing to judge whether each TCR beta V gene segment behaved as functional or pseudogenic. The later analysis used no new phenotypic data to find candidate immune exposures, relying instead on TCR beta sequences and their occurrence across donors.

Concerning this clone itself: What this receptor recognizes is not known. No quality values exist for individual bases; no much larger clone is one base distant.

Trimming removed 4 bases from V and 4 bases from J; the gene matches leave 6 bases unexplained. The CDR3, from cysteine to phenylalanine, totals 15 residues. Only the CDR3 region is kept as DNA, spanning 45 bases read in frame from base 1. From the germline V gene (reference sequence), CDR1 is MNHEY and CDR2 is SMNVEV. The cohort consisted of 600 to 700 healthy bone marrow donors. At the time of sampling, all cohort members were nominally healthy, though unrecorded immune exposures were likely present. The donor tested CMV seronegative, placing the donor among the 350 to 400 seronegative members of the cohort. A peripheral blood sample was provided by each donor, and peripheral blood mononuclear cells were used for TCR beta sequencing. The Qiagen DNeasy Blood Extraction Kit was used to extract genomic DNA from the blood cell samples. The library was made by the immunoSEQ multiplex PCR assay. For the multiplex PCR, a mixture combining 60 forward primers for TCR Vbeta segments and 13 reverse primers for TCR Jbeta segments was used. The CDR3 region of rearranged TCR beta genes was amplified from genomic DNA with a multiplex PCR assay. Amplified TCR beta libraries were sequenced as 87-base-pair reads on the Illumina HiSeq System. From the authors' description of their analysis: In a later analysis, roughly 80 million unique TCR beta chains were counted across the 650 to 700 repertoires, and approximately 11 million of these chains were shared by at least two donors. A nearest-neighbor algorithm error-corrected the raw reads and collapsed the reads into unique sequences, merging closely related sequences to remove PCR and sequencing errors. Alignment of CDR3 sequences to IMGT reference sequences was used to assign V, D and J gene segments. Each retained sequence needed at least a six-nucleotide match to both a V gene segment and a J gene segment. Rearrangements were called productive when the CDR3 lacked stop codons and stayed in frame with V and J; all others were non-productive. CDR3 was defined according to IMGT convention as the region running from the second conserved V-encoded cysteine to the conserved J-encoded phenylalanine. Sequences without an unambiguous match to a single V gene segment were excluded from the earlier analysis of about 630 of the donors. In an earlier analysis of about 590 of the donors, a V segment was called functional when productive rearrangements were above 56.7%, and segregating when the standard deviation between donors exceeded 5%. A statistical classification framework was developed to diagnose cytomegalovirus status using the catalog of TCR beta chain sequences. V and J gene assignment, in a later analysis, came from comparing TCR nucleotide sequences with IMGT/GENE-DB human TR gene sequences. In a later analysis, CDR3 sequences and most-parsimonious VDJ recombination scenarios were assigned using the TCRdist pipeline. In a later analysis, every TCR beta chain was defined by the combination of its CDR3 amino acid sequence and its V-gene family, and reads without a unique V-gene family were dropped. In a later analysis, several hundred highly shared, low-generation-probability nucleotide sequences were removed to address suspected cross-contamination and a sequencing artifact. In a later analysis, a clonal expansion index for each public chain was calculated from normalized within-repertoire ranks of inferred template counts. In a later analysis, generation probabilities were computed with a VDJ recombination model fitted to out-of-frame rearrangements, and the resulting probabilities were checked against IGoR. Hypergeometric tests were used in a later analysis to score TCR-TCR, TCR-HLA and TCR-CMV co-occurrence, with a repertoire-size bias correction applied to the TCR pairs. False discovery rates were estimated in a later analysis by permuting HLA or CMV assignments 20 times. A later analysis grouped co-occurring TCRs with DBSCAN, adding TCRdist sequence similarity when clustering within HLA-allele-positive subsets. For co-occurrence clustering, repertoires with fewer than 30,000 or more than 120,000 public chains were excluded, along with about five repertoires with anomalous nucleotide sharing. As stored in TCRdb, this immuneACCESS dataset retains in-frame rearrangements with V and J assigned. A fraction of the clones does not appear; measured against another copy, unresolved V genes explain less than half of the discrepancy, and the remainder lacks a known reason. The V and J calls and the clone size are those of that table, but D and trimming were determined from the DNA. Here the sample has 130,000 to 150,000 clones; around 79% occur a single time. Together, the top ten hold about 3.4% of the sample.

Broader findings and caveats from the paper: Three of the identified cytomegalovirus-associated TCR beta chains were confirmed in vitro to be specific for cytomegalovirus antigens. In an earlier analysis of over 550 of the donors, most TCR beta V segments were observed in productive rearrangements about 87% or about 30% of the time, broadly matching IMGT annotations. The authors suggested that the approach could potentially be generalized to other disease states and immunological phenotypes. A later analysis found that most CMV-associated TCR beta chains appeared HLA-restricted, with HLA associations seemingly driven largely by CMV exposure. In the study, approximately 150 TCR beta chains were listed as associated with cytomegalovirus. The classifier was reported to diagnose cytomegalovirus status with high specificity and sensitivity in both the original and validation cohorts. Correlated functional status among segregating V segments might be attributable to linkage disequilibrium, but an unknown experimental factor could not be ruled out. The only immune exposure information available for the cohort was CMV serostatus. Because counts were too low, about 18 rarely observed V segments, including chromosome 9 orphons, were left out of the earlier analysis of about 500 of the donors. In a later analysis, several top co-occurrence clusters were reported to appear linked to parvovirus B19, influenza, CMV and Epstein-Barr virus. Some IMGT-functional V segments, including TRBV6-2 and TRBV6-3, could not be told apart with the 87-base-pair reads, so those segments were excluded. V-gene and J-gene trimming of TCR beta chains was associated with a missense DCLRE1C variant in a later genetic analysis, and the association was replicated in an independent cohort. In this cohort, only TCR beta chains were sequenced, and detectable features were limited by the absence of alpha or paired-chain data. While some public TCRs were present in many individuals, most TCR sequences turned up only very rarely across donors. Sequencing depth was assumed to be roughly uniform across donors in the presence/absence analyses, though that assumption may not hold. In a later analysis, HLA-associated TCR beta chains were found to be more clonally expanded and to have lower generation probabilities than equally common non-associated chains. Specific HLA alleles were associated with some 15,000 TCR beta sequences at a false discovery rate of 0.05 in a later analysis. In a later genetic analysis, fewer N-insertions in productive TCRs were reported among donors in an Asian-associated ancestry cluster than the roughly 700-donor mean. A further reported finding was that TCR beta sequences accurately predicted the HLA-A and HLA-B alleles for most subjects in the first cohort. In a later analysis, TCR association rates were found to vary across HLA loci, with the most associated TCRs seen for DRB1 alleles and the fewest for HLA-C alleles. The sequencing pipeline was judged likely to have produced a cluster of highly shared sequence variants as a technical artifact. HLA typing was unavailable for some donors at each locus, so association tests used only the typed subset. Strong co-occurrence of HLA alleles, especially DR and DQ, made assigning TCR associations to individual alleles difficult.

Sequencing was carried out using PBMCs. Here the chain combines TRBV27 and TRBJ1-4; 7 middle bases align to TRBD1. The receptor's source is a female donor in good health and CMV-seronegative. The nucleotide sequence reads TGTGCCAGCAGTTCACAGGGGTTGGGTAATGAAAAACTGTTTTTT. This sequence encodes CASSSQGLGNEKLFF.